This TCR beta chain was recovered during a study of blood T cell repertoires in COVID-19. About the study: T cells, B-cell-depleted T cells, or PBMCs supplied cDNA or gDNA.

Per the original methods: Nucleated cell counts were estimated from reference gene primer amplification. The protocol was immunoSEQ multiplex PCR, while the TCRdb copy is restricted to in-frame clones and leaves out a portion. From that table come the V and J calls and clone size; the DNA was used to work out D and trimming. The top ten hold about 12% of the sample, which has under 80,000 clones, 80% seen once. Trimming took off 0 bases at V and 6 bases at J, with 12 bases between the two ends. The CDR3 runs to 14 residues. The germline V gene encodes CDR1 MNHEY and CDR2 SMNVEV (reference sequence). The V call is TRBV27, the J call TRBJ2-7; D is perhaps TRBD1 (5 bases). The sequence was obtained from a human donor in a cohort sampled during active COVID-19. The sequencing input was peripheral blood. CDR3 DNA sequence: TGTGCCAGCAGTTTATCGTCGGCAGGGCCCGAGCAGTACTTC. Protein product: CASSLSSAGPEQYF.